This entry concerns a single TCR beta chain. This clonotype was detected a few times. Its antigen is unknown. The sample holds no much larger clone one base away, and base qualities are not on file. The sample's treatment or condition, from its label and the paper: allogeneic hematopoietic cell transplantation with graft depleted of TCRalphabeta T cells and CD19 B cells. The transplant recipients were children given TCRalphabeta/CD19-depleted allogeneic hematopoietic cell grafts. The germline ends are 24 bases apart after V is trimmed by 0 bases and J by 5 bases. The CDR3 runs 19 amino acids, cysteine and phenylalanine included. Only CDR3 DNA is held: 57 bases, read in frame from base 1. Looking up the germline V gene yields CDR1 LGHNA and CDR2 YSLEER. The sample is drawn from a study of T-cell reconstitution after alpha-beta-depleted transplantation in children (dated by TCRdb to 2015 to 2016). In the study overall: The study quantitatively tracked T-cell immune reconstitution after TCRalphabeta/CD19-depleted allogeneic hematopoietic cell transplantation in children using TCR repertoire profiling.

Study-wide conclusions, independent of this receptor: The high TCRbeta diversity at day 60 in some patients was ascribed to recipient T cells and intrathymic progenitors that had survived conditioning. About two months after transplant, the apparently early recovery of alphabetaT-cell counts reportedly depended on just several hundred clones that had expanded rapidly and came from non-depleted graft cells. The frequencies of hyperexpanded clones fell over the following months, and after one year, T-cell counts and TCRbeta diversity were mostly attributed to newly produced T cells.

Receptor amplification or capture employed PCR. Data came from an Illumina HiSeq 2500. TCR library preparation used molecular barcoding, with unique molecular identifiers applied to normalize quantification of the TCRbeta repertoire. TCRdb cleaned the public reads at Q25 with fastp, built clones with MiXCR and kept in-frame beta chains. Merged by CDR3 protein, the rows form single entries marked with the most common genes and DNA. Across this sample there are 580,000 or so distinct CDR3 sequences, with about 23% seen only once. The ten biggest clones cover less than 15% of the sample. The clonotype comes from a boy in the first two years of life who had a stem cell transplant for acute myeloid leukemia, so the T cells may come from the graft donor. Here the sequenced sample was PBMCs, mostly from graft donor cells, taken 360 days after TCRalphabeta/CD19-depleted stem cell transplant. The sequence is built from TRBV4-3 and TRBJ2-3, and possibly TRBD2, on 7 matching bases. CDR3 region: CASSQDLYVAGGARDTQYF. The nucleotides are TGCGCCAGCAGCCAAGATCTTTACGTAGCTGGGGGGGCCAGAGATACGCAGTATTTT.